Below, 6 T cell receptor beta chains from the same sample are listed, as sequenced in a study of OX40 agonist ivuxolimab in advanced cancers. Assay used: immunoSEQ multiplex PCR; TCRdb lists only in-frame clones, some missing. This table has over 60,000 clones, 80% to 90% appearing once. The sequencing used CD4+ or CD8+ T cells sorted from blood, collected in a trial of the OX40 agonist ivuxolimab. The source of these receptors is an adult with an advanced solid tumor such as melanoma, head and neck, liver or kidney cancer.

The sample holds a few counts of this clone. The CDR3 DNA reads TGTGCCAGTGGAAGACAGGGCACAGATACGCAGTATTTT. Its protein product is CASGRQGTDTQYF. V and J are TRBV19 and TRBJ2-3; TRBD1 might be the D (6 bases). This CDR3 is 13 amino acids long. Germline-derived CDR1 and CDR2 are LNHDA and SQIVND (reference sequence). V lost 8 bases to trimming and J lost 1 base, with 10 bases between them.

This chain links TRBV2 with TRBJ2-3; 8 bases are shared with TRBD2. The CDR3 is made up of 15 amino acids. The V and J ends lost 4 bases and 2 bases, in that order; junction bases with no gene match: 5. The germline CDR1 and CDR2 sequences are SNHLY and FYNNEI. CDR3 protein: CASSVGGGPTDTQYF. CDR3 nucleotide sequence: TGTGCCAGCAGTGTCGGCGGGGGGCCCACAGATACGCAGTATTTT.

On this clone: Compared with germline, one end of the junction differs, possibly owing to a read error. The rearrangement links TRBV28 to TRBJ2-4, with D tentatively TRBD1 or TRBD2 (5 bases each). Germline V gene lookup returns CDR1 MDHEN and CDR2 SYDVKM. The CDR3 is 18 amino acids. The CDR3 bases are TGTGCCAGCAGTTTTTCCCCCCTCACCGGGACCGCCAGAAACATTCAGTACTTC. Its translation: CASSFSPLTGTARNIQYF.

This clone was recorded once. The V call is TRBV10-3, the J call TRBJ2-7; 10 bases line up with TRBD1. This CDR3 is built from 13 residues. Germline CDR1 ENHRY, CDR2 SYGVKD. After removal of 6 bases from V and 3 bases from J, the junction contained 2 bases not matched to a gene. CDR3 region: CAIRGQGIYEQYF. CDR3 nucleotides: TGTGCCATCAGGGGACAGGGGATCTACGAGCAGTACTTC.

The rearrangement joins TRBV11-2 to TRBJ2-2; 8 nucleotides agree with TRBD1. The J segment lost 4 bases and the V segment lost 5 bases, leaving 9 bases of the junction unmatched. CDR3 length: 16 amino acids. Germline CDR1 SGHAT, CDR2 FQNNGV. CDR3 coding DNA: TGTGCCAGCAGCCTCCTGACAGGGGCGCTCACCGGGGAGCTGTTTTTT. Amino acids: CASSLLTGALTGELFF.

The gene calls are TRBV18 and TRBJ1-2; no clear D gene. Trimming removed 2 bases from V and 3 bases from J, with 13 bases in between. The CDR3 runs to 15 residues. Germline V gives CDR1 KGHSH, CDR2 LQKENI. The CDR3 DNA is TGTGCCAGCTCACCAGAAGGAGGGAACTACTATGGCTACACCTTC. It is translated as CASSPEGGNYYGYTF.